This entry lists 19 T cell receptor beta chains sequenced from one sample in a study of blood T cell repertoires in COVID-19. Clones were sequenced by immunoSEQ multiplex PCR, and TCRdb holds only the in-frame ones, with some missing. The sample yields approximately 30,000 clones, 76% seen once. Source material: peripheral blood. The source is a man between 70 and 80 years old with acute or convalescent COVID-19.

This chain links TRBV7-2 with TRBJ1-1, with 9 bases that match TRBD1. The CDR3 is 16 amino acids. The J segment lost 2 bases and the V segment lost 2 bases, leaving 6 bases of the junction unmatched. Germline assignment: CDR1 SGHTA and CDR2 FQGNSA. As DNA, the CDR3 is TGTGCCAGCAGCTTAAGGGGACAGGGTGGAAACACTGAAGCTTTCTTT. This gives the protein CASSLRGQGGNTEAFF.

This clone was observed a few times. This rearrangement joins TRBV18 to TRBJ1-2, with unresolved D. Germline CDR1 reads KGHSH; CDR2 reads LQKENI. The V and J ends lost 4 bases and 7 bases respectively, with 13 bases between them. This CDR3 comprises 13 residues. CDR3 sequence: CASSLYTGSGYTF. CDR3 nucleotides: TGTGCCAGCTCACTTTACACGGGTTCTGGCTACACCTTC.

The rearrangement links TRBV18 to TRBJ2-7; D perhaps matches TRBD2 (6 bases). Looked up from germline, CDR1 is KGHSH and CDR2 is LQKENI. Between the trimmed V and J ends, which lost 3 bases and 0 bases, there was a span of 9 bases. The CDR3 loop spans 14 amino acids. The CDR3 nucleotides are TGTGCCAGCTCACCGGAGGGTTACTCCTACGAGCAGTACTTC. Its protein product is CASSPEGYSYEQYF.

V usage is TRBV5-8 and J usage is TRBJ2-3, with D possibly being TRBD2 (7 bases). The V end lost 5 bases, the J end lost 3 bases, and 25 bases lay between the germline ends. Germline loops: CDR1 SGHTS, CDR2 YDEGEE. This CDR3 region has 18 residues. This chain's CDR3 is CASSPYLGREGGTDTQYF. The CDR3 DNA sequence: TGTGCCAGCAGTCCTTACCTCGGCAGGGAGGGGGGGACAGATACGCAGTATTTT. The complete variable domain, with remaining parts taken from reference TRBV5-8 and TRBJ2-3, reads EAGVTQSPTHLIKTRGQQATLRCSPISGHTSVYWYQQALGLGLQFLLWYDEGEERNRGNFPPRFSGRQFPNYSSELNVNALELEDSALYLCASSPYLGREGGTDTQYFGPGTRLTVL.

The V and J genes are TRBV7-2 and TRBJ2-1, with TRBD1 identical over 9 bases. The V segment lost 5 bases and the J segment 5 bases; nucleotides outside the gene matches: 7. CDR1 is SGHTA, CDR2 FQGNSA, per germline. The CDR3 sequence is 15 residues long. The CDR3 bases are TGTGCCAGCAGCCAGGGACAGGGCTGGGACAATGAGCAGTTCTTC. Translated, it gives CASSQGQGWDNEQFF.

The gene calls are TRBV6-5 and TRBJ2-1, with 7 bases matching TRBD1. V lost 6 bases, J lost 0 bases, and 5 bases stayed unmatched. Looked up from germline, CDR1 is MNHEY and CDR2 is SVGAGI. The CDR3 is 15 residues long. The CDR3, as DNA: TGTGCCAGCAGCCAGGGGGTTGGCTCCTACAATGAGCAGTTCTTC. This encodes CASSQGVGSYNEQFF.

Only one count was recorded for this clone. The chain has TRBV13 and TRBJ2-7, with D unresolved. V lost 2 bases and J 4 bases, leaving 6 bases between the germline ends. The CDR3 consists of 12 residues. The germline gives CDR1 PRHDT, CDR2 FYEKMQ (reference sequence). CDR3 amino acids: CASSLRGYEQYF. CDR3 nucleotides: TGTGCCAGCAGCTTAAGAGGTTACGAGCAGTACTTC.

The chain is built from TRBV20-1 and TRBJ2-5; D might be TRBD2 (6 bases). Trimming removed 1 base at V and 9 bases at J, with 6 bases between. The length of the CDR3 is 10 residues. CDR1 is DFQATT and CDR2 is SNEGSKA in the germline V gene (reference sequence). CDR3 sequence (DNA): TGCAGTGCTAGAGGGGGGGCCCAGTACTTC. It yields the protein CSARGGAQYF.

This clone is medium-sized within its sample. J is TRBJ1-5 and V is TRBV28; possibly TRBD1 for D (5 bases). CDR1 and CDR2 (germline): MDHEN, SYDVKM. The germline V and J ends were trimmed by 5 bases and 6 bases, with 17 bases remaining between them. This CDR3 contains 15 residues. The CDR3 nucleotides are TGTGCCAGCAGTCCCAGGGTAATTCTCCCTCAGCCCCAGCATTTT. This translates into CASSPRVILPQPQHF. Based on the CDR3 plus reference TRBV28 and TRBJ1-5, the full variable domain is DVKVTQSSRYLVKRTGEKVFLECVQDMDHENMFWYRQDPGLGLRLIYFSYDVKMKEKGDIPEGYSVSREKKERFSLILESASTNQTSMYLCASSPRVILPQPQHFGDGTRLSIL.

As to this clone: Additional DNA sequences in this sample encode the identical CDR3. The rearrangement joins TRBV7-2 to TRBJ2-5; 11 nucleotides agree with TRBD2. The CDR3 covers 16 residues. CDR1 and CDR2 from the germline V gene are SGHTA and FQGNSA. J lost 5 bases, V lost 1 base, and 6 bases had no gene match. In DNA, the CDR3 is TGTGCCAGCAGCTTAGGCACTAGCGGGGGACAGGAGACCCAGTACTTC. This sequence encodes CASSLGTSGGQETQYF.

The chain couples TRBV28 to TRBJ2-3; TRBD1 is a possible D gene (6 bases). The CDR3 is 12 residues long. In germline, CDR1 is MDHEN, CDR2 SYDVKM. The germline V and J ends were trimmed by 6 bases and 5 bases, with 9 bases remaining between them. CDR3 residues: CASRGAVDTQYF. The CDR3 DNA reads TGTGCCAGCAGGGGGGCAGTAGATACGCAGTATTTT.

The chain carries TRBV6-6 and TRBJ2-5; 7 positions match TRBD1. Looked up from germline, CDR1 is MNHNY and CDR2 is SVGAGI (reference sequence). J gave up 1 base and V 6 bases, and 2 bases lay outside the gene matches. The CDR3 length is 13 residues. This CDR3 reads CASRQGTQETQYF. The CDR3 nucleotides read TGTGCCAGCAGACAGGGGACCCAAGAGACCCAGTACTTC.

The chain uses TRBV19 and TRBJ1-5; 9 bases match TRBD1. Unmatched junction bases numbered 9, after V lost 6 bases and J lost 6 bases. Per germline, CDR1 LNHDA and CDR2 SQIVND (reference sequence). The CDR3 consists of 15 residues. CDR3 DNA: TGTGCCAGTAGGTCCACCGGGACAGGGTTTCAGCCCCAGCATTTT. It codes for CASRSTGTGFQPQHF.

This rearrangement joins TRBV28 to TRBJ1-1, with D tentatively TRBD1 (5 bases). From germline, CDR1 is MDHEN and CDR2 SYDVKM. Deletions cut 5 bases from V and 3 bases from J, with 19 bases between. This CDR3 contains 16 residues. The CDR3 sequence: CASSPPLGVGDTEAFF. The CDR3 DNA reads TGTGCCAGCAGTCCGCCGTTAGGGGTCGGCGACACTGAAGCTTTCTTT.

The chain employs TRBV10-3 and TRBJ2-1, with 11 positions matching TRBD2. The CDR3 spans 18 residues. V lost 4 bases and J lost 0; bases outside the gene matches: 8. Looked up from germline, CDR1 is ENHRY and CDR2 is SYGVKD. The CDR3, as DNA: TGTGCCATCAGTGGGGGTATAGCGGGAGGGAGCTCCTACAATGAGCAGTTCTTC. Translated: CAISGGIAGGSSYNEQFF.

This chain connects TRBV4-3 to TRBJ2-4, with D perhaps matching TRBD2 (6 bases). Germline V lookup: CDR1 LGHNA, CDR2 YSLEER. The CDR3 covers 18 residues. V lost 4 bases to trimming and J lost 5 bases, with 24 bases between them. CDR3 coding DNA: TGCGCCAGCAGCCGGACTTGGACTATTTCCCCAAATGAAAACATTCAGTACTTC. Translation gives CASSRTWTISPNENIQYF.

This chain connects TRBV7-2 to TRBJ1-2; the D is unclear. The length of the CDR3 is 13 residues. CDR1 is SGHTA and CDR2 is FQGNSA in the germline V gene. Trimming removed 1 base from V and 2 bases from J, with 5 bases in between. Here the CDR3 DNA reads TGTGCCAGCAGCTTAGGGCAGAACTATGGCTACACCTTC. Translated: CASSLGQNYGYTF.

CDR3 nucleotide sequence: TGTGCCAGCTCACCACCCCAAGATACGCAGTATTTT. Amino acids: CASSPPQDTQYF. V and J are TRBV18 and TRBJ2-3; no reliable D call. The V gene lost 0 bases and the J gene lost 5 bases, with 3 bases spanning the gap. The CDR3 spans 12 residues. Germline loops: CDR1 KGHSH, CDR2 LQKENI.

To note about this clone: A much bigger clone sits one base away, suggesting this may be a read error. The sample has other DNA sequences that encode this CDR3 too. This rearrangement joins TRBV5-1 to TRBJ2-4, with D maybe TRBD2 (5 bases). The CDR3 runs 14 residues. Trimming stripped 4 bases from V and 5 bases from J, with 13 bases between. CDR1 is SGHRS and CDR2 is YFSETQ in the germline V gene. The CDR3 DNA is TGCGCCAGCAGCGTTACGGGGATTCAAAACATTCAGTACTTC. This translates into CASSVTGIQNIQYF.